One T cell receptor (beta chain) is described in this entry. How the authors handled the data: Amplification of reference gene primers was used by the study to estimate nucleated cell counts. Some clones are missing from TCRdb's copy, which holds only in-frame ones; the method was immunoSEQ multiplex PCR. D and trimming come from the DNA, and the V and J calls and clone size come from that table. Seen here are 250,000 or so clones, around 85% observed once, and the top ten hold under 6.5%. Germline V gene data show CDR1 as LNHDA and CDR2 as SQIVND (reference sequence). V dropped 2 bases and J dropped 9 bases, with 13 bases sitting between them. The CDR3 spans 14 residues. This entry comes from a study of blood T cell repertoires in COVID-19. Study information: Material from acute and convalescent COVID-19 was sourced from the United States, Italy and Spain. PBMCs, B-cell-depleted T cells, or T cells provided the cDNA or gDNA that made up the material.

The rearrangement uses TRBV19 and TRBJ2-2; TRBD1 might be the D (5 bases). Sequenced material: peripheral blood. This TCR derives from a man in his fifties or sixties with acute or convalescent COVID-19. The CDR3 is CASSIRQGNWELFF. Written as DNA, the CDR3 is TGTGCCAGTAGTATACGGCAGGGCAACTGGGAGCTGTTTTTT.